The 7 T cell receptor beta chains given below trace back to one sample, sequenced in a study of blood T cell repertoires in COVID-19. The assay was immunoSEQ multiplex PCR, and TCRdb's table has in-frame clones only and misses some. The table lists about 190,000 clones, 83% of them singletons. The sequenced sample consisted of peripheral blood. These receptor sequences come from a woman between 35 and 50 years old with acute or convalescent COVID-19.

The rearrangement joins TRBV3-1 (or the pseudogene TRBV3-2) to TRBJ1-1; D remains ambiguous. The germline gives CDR1 LGHDT, CDR2 YNNKEL (reference sequence). The ends were cut back, 2 bases at V and 4 bases at J, with 14 bases in the middle. This CDR3 is built from 15 residues. The CDR3 here is CASSQPRAGPTEAFF. The CDR3 region has the DNA TGTGCCAGCAGCCAACCCCGCGCGGGTCCCACTGAAGCTTTCTTT.

The chain links TRBV18 to TRBJ2-2, with TRBD2 identical over 9 bases. The CDR3 loop spans 18 amino acids. The ends lost 2 bases at V and 5 bases at J; junction bases unmatched: 12. CDR1 is KGHSH and CDR2 is LQKENI in the germline V gene. The CDR3 loop reads CASSPYASRGGQTGELFF. The CDR3 nucleotides read TGTGCCAGCTCACCATATGCCTCGCGGGGGGGCCAAACCGGGGAGCTGTTTTTT.

V and J are TRBV6-5 and TRBJ2-7, with 7 positions matching TRBD2. CDR1 MNHEY and CDR2 SVGAGI come from the germline V gene. The CDR3 is 12 amino acids. The V and J ends lost 6 bases and 5 bases, in that order; junction bases with no gene match: 4. CDR3 sequence: CASSPGLDEQYF. Written as DNA, the CDR3 is TGTGCCAGCAGCCCCGGACTAGACGAGCAGTACTTC.

This clone was detected only once. The V call is TRBV3-1 (or the pseudogene TRBV3-2), the J call TRBJ1-4; D call uncertain. Germline V gene data show CDR1 as LGHDT and CDR2 as YNNKEL (reference sequence). The CDR3 covers 13 residues. Trimming stripped 4 bases from V and 8 bases from J, with 11 bases between. CDR3 DNA: TGTGCCAGCAGCCCCCGAGTATGGGAAAAACTGTTTTTT. Its protein is CASSPRVWEKLFF.

The CDR3 loop reads CASSFEGTLSGYTF. DNA for the CDR3: TGTGCCAGCAGCTTTGAGGGTACCTTAAGTGGCTACACCTTC. The rearrangement links TRBV5-6 to TRBJ1-2, with D hard to call. Germline values: CDR1 SGHDT, CDR2 YYEEEE. The CDR3 has 14 residues. Trimming took 2 bases from V and 7 from J, leaving 15 bases between them.

The V gene is TRBV3-1 (or the pseudogene TRBV3-2), the J gene TRBJ2-7, with 12 nucleotides matching TRBD2. CDR1 LGHDT and CDR2 YNNKEL come from the germline V gene (reference sequence). The trim removed 4 bases at V and 3 bases at J, leaving 4 bases unmatched. The CDR3 has 15 residues. The CDR3 DNA follows: TGTGCCAGCAGCCGGACTAGCGGGGCAAACTACGAGCAGTACTTC. Amino acid sequence: CASSRTSGANYEQYF.

The J gene is TRBJ1-1, the V gene TRBV7-2; TRBD1 matches at 7 bases. The CDR3 contains 15 residues. V shed 4 bases and J 1 base; nucleotides not matched to a gene: 6. CDR1 and CDR2 from the germline V gene are SGHTA and FQGNSA. The CDR3 loop is CASSSSRQGNTEAFF. The DNA for the CDR3 is TGTGCCAGCAGCTCCTCAAGACAGGGGAACACTGAAGCTTTCTTT.